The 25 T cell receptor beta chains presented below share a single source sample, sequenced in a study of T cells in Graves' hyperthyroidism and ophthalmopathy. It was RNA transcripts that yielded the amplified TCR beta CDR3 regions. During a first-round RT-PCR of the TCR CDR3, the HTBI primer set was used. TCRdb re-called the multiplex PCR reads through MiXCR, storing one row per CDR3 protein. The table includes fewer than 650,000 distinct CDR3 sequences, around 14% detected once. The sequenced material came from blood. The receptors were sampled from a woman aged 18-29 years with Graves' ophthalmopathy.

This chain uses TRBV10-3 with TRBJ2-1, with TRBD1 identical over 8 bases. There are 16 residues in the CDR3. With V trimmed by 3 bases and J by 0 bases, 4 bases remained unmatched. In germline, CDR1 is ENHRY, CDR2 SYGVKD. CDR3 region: CAISDGTGTSYNEQFF. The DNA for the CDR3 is TGTGCCATCAGTGATGGGACAGGTACCTCCTACAATGAGCAGTTCTTC.

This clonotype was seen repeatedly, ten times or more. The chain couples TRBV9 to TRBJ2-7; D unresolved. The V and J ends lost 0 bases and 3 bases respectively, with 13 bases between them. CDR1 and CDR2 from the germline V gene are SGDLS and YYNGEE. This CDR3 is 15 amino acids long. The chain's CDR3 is CASSVAYGIGYEQYF. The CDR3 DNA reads TGTGCCAGCAGCGTAGCTTACGGAATAGGCTACGAGCAGTACTTC.

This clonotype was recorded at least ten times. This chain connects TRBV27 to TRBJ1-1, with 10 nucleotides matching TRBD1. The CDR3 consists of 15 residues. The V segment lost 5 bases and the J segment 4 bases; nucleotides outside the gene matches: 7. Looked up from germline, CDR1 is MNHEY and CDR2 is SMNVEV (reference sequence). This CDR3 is CASSLGTGVSTEAFF. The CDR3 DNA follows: TGTGCCAGCAGTCTTGGGACAGGGGTTTCCACTGAAGCTTTCTTT.

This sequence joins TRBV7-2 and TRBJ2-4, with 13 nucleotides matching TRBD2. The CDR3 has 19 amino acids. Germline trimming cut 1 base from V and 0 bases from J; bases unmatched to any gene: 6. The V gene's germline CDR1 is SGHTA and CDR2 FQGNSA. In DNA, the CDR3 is TGTGCCAGCAGCTTAGGACTAGCGGGAGGAGGTTTAGCCAAAAACATTCAGTACTTC. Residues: CASSLGLAGGGLAKNIQYF. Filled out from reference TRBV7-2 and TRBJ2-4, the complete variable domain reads GAGVSQSPSNKVTEKGKDVELRCDPISGHTALYWYRQSLGQGLEFLIYFQGNSAPDKSGLPSDRFSAERTGGSVSTLTIQRTQQEDSAVYLCASSLGLAGGGLAKNIQYFGAGTRLSVL.

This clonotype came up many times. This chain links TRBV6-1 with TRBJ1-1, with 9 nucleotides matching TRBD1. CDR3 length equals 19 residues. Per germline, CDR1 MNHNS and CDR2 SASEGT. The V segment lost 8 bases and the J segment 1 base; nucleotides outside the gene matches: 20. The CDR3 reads CASPPPHGQGPRGNTEAFF. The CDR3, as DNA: TGTGCCAGCCCCCCGCCCCACGGACAGGGGCCAAGAGGGAACACTGAAGCTTTCTTT.

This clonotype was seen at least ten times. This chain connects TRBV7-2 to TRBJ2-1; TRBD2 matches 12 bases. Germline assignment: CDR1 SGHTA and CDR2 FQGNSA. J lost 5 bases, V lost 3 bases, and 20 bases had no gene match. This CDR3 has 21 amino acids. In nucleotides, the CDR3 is TGTGCCAGCAGCTTTAAGCCTCCGCTAGCGGGGGGGCGGCGAGCGGACAATGAGCAGTTCTTC. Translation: CASSFKPPLAGGRRADNEQFF.

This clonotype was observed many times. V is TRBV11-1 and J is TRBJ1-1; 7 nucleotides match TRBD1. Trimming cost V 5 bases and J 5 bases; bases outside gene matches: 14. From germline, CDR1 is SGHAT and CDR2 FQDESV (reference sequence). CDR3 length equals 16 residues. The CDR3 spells CASSVGTAQVGTEAFF. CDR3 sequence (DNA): TGTGCCAGCAGCGTTGGGACAGCCCAGGTCGGGACTGAAGCTTTCTTT.

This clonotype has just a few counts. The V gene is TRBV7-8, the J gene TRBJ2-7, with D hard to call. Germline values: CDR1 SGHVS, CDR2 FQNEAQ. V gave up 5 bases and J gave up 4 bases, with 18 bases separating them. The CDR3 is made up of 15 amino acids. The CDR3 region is CASSPGIWLGYEQYF. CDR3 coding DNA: TGTGCCAGCAGCCCTGGGATTTGGTTGGGTTACGAGCAGTACTTC.

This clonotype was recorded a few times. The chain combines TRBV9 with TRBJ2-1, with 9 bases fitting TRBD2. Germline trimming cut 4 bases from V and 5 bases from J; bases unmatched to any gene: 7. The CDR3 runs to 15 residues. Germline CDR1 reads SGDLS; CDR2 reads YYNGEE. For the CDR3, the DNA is TGTGCCAGCAGCCTCCGGGTAGCGGGAGACAATGAGCAGTTCTTC. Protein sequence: CASSLRVAGDNEQFF.

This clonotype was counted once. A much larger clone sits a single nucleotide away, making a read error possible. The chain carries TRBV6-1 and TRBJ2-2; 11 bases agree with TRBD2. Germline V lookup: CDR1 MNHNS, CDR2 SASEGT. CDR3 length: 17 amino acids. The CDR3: CASSSTSGRFNTGELSF. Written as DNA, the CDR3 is TGTGCCAGCAGCTCAACTAGCGGGAGATTTAACACCGGGGAGCTGTCTTTT.

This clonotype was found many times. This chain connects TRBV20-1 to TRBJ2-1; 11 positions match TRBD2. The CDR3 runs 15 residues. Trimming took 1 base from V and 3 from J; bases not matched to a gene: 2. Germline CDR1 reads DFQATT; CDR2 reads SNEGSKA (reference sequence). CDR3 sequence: CSARGGTSGYNEQFF. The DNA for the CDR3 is TGCAGTGCTAGAGGAGGGACTAGCGGCTACAATGAGCAGTTCTTC.

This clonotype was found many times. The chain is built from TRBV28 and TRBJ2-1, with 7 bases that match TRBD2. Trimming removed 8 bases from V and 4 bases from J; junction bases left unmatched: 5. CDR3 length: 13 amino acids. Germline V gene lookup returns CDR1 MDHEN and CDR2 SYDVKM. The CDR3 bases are TGTGCCAGCGCGGGGGACGGTTACAATGAGCAGTTCTTC. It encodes CASAGDGYNEQFF.

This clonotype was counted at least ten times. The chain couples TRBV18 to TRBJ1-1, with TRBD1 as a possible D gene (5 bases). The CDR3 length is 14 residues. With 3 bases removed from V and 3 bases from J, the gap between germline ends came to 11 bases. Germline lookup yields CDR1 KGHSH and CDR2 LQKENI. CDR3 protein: CASSPRASDTEAFF. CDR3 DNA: TGTGCCAGCTCACCCAGGGCGTCGGACACTGAAGCTTTCTTT.

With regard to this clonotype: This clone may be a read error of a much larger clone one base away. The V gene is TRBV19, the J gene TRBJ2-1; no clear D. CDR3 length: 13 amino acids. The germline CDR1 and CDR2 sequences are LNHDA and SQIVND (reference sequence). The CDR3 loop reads CASTWSSYDEQFF. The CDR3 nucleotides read TGTGCCAGTACGTGGAGCTCCTACGATGAGCAGTTCTTC.

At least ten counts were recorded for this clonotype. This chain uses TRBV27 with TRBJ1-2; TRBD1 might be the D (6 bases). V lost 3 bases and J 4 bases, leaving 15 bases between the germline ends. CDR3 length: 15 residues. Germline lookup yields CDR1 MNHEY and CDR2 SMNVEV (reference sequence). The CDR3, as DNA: TGTGCCAGCAGTTTGGGCCCTACAGGGCTCTATGGCTACACCTTC. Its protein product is CASSLGPTGLYGYTF.

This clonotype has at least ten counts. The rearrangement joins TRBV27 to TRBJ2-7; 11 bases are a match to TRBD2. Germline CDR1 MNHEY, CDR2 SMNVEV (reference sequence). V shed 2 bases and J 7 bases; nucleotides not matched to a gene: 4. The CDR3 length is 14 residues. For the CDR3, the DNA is TGTGCCAGCAGTTTAACTAGCGGGAGCGTAGAGCAGTACTTC. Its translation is CASSLTSGSVEQYF.

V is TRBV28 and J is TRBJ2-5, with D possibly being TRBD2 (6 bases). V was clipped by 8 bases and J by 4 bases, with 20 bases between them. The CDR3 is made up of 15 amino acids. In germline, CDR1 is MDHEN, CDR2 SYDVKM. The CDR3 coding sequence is TGTGCCAGCTCAGCCGGGACCAGGAGGGGAGAGACCCAGTACTTC. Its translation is CASSAGTRRGETQYF.

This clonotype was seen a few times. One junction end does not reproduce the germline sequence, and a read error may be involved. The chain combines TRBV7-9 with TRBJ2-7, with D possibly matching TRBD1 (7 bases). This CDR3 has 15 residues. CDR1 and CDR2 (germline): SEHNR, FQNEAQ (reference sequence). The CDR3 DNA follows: TGTGCCAGCAGCCCCGGGGCGGGACAGTCCTACGAGCAGTGCTTC. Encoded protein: CASSPGAGQSYEQCF.

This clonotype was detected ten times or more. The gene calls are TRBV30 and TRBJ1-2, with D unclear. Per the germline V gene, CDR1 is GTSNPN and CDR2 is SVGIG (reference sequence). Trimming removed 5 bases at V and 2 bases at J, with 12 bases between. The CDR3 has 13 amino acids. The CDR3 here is CAWALLINYGYTF. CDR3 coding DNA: TGTGCCTGGGCACTACTTATCAACTATGGCTACACCTTC.

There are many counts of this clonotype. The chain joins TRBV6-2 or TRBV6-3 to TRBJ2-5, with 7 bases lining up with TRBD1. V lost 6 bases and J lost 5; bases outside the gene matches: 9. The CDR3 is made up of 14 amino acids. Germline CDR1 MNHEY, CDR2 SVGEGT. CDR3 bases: TGTGCCAGCAGCTATCCGGGACAGCTGGAGACCCAGTACTTC. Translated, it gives CASSYPGQLETQYF.

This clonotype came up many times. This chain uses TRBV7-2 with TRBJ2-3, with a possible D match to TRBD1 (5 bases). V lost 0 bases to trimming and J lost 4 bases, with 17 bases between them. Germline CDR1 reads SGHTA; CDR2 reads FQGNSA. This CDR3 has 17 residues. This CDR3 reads CASSLATATSGSDTQYF. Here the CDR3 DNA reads TGTGCCAGCAGCTTAGCGACGGCAACTTCAGGGTCAGATACGCAGTATTTT.

CDR3 nucleotide sequence: TGTGCCAGCAGTATAATAGGGGATCCCGTAAGGTTCTTC. It translates to CASSIIGDPVRFF. The chain has TRBV27 and TRBJ2-1; D is perhaps TRBD1 (5 bases). V lost 5 bases to trimming and J lost 15 bases, with 20 bases between them. Germline values: CDR1 MNHEY, CDR2 SMNVEV (reference sequence). The CDR3 totals 13 residues.

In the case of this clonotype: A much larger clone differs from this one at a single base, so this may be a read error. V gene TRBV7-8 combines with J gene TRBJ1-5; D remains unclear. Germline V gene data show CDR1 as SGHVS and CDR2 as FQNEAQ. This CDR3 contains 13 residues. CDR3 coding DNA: TGTGCCAGCAGCTTCGGTTTCAATCAGTCCCAGCATTTT. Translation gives CASSFGFNQSQHF. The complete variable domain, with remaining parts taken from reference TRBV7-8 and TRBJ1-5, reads GAGVSQSPRYKVAKRGQDVALRCDPISGHVSLFWYQQALGQGPEFLTYFQNEAQLDKSGLPSDRFFAERPEGSVSTLKIQRTQQEDSAVYLCASSFGFNQSQHFGDGTRLSIL.

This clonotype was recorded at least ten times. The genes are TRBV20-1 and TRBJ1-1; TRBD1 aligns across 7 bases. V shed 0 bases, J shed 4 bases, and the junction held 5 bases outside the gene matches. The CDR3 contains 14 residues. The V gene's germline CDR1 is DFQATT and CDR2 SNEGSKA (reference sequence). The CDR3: CSARDPRGITEAFF. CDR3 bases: TGCAGTGCTAGAGATCCCAGGGGGATCACTGAAGCTTTCTTT.

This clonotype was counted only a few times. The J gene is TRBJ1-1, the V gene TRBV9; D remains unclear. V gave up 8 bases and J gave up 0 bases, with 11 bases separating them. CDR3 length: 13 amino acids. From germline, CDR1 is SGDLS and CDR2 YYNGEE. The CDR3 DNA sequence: TGTGCCAGTTCACAGCTAATGAACACTGAAGCTTTCTTT. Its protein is CASSQLMNTEAFF.